The rows below give T cell receptor beta chains drawn from one sample of a study of radiotherapy plus CTLA-4 blockade in lung cancer. The table came from immunoSEQ multiplex PCR; TCRdb's copy has only in-frame clones and leaves some out. The top ten hold over 2% of the sample, which has some 110,000 clones, approximately 87% seen once. The sample here was peripheral blood, taken from a patient treated with radiotherapy plus ipilimumab. Source of these receptors: a human donor with non-small cell lung cancer that progressed on radiotherapy plus ipilimumab. Some clones in this sample may be carry-over from other donors' samples. Each CDR3 is given with its conserved first and last residue. Fields, in order: D gene, V gene, CDR3 length, J gene, clone size, CDR3 protein, CDR3 DNA. A D gene is named only where the DNA matches it firmly. Rows may omit the clone size; those that give it use once, few, many or a size class.

>-|TRBV28|14|TRBJ1-2|few
CASSLPGLLYGYTF
TGTGCCAGCAGCCTCCCGGGACTCCTCTATGGCTACACCTTC
>TRBD2|TRBV15|15|TRBJ2-1|-
CATSTRLAGDDEQFF
TGTGCCACCAGCACCCGACTAGCGGGGGACGATGAGCAGTTCTTC
>TRBD1|TRBV15|15|TRBJ2-7|-
CATSRSGTGSYEQYF
TGTGCCACCAGCAGATCCGGGACAGGGTCCTACGAGCAGTACTTC
>TRBD1|TRBV5-1|16|TRBJ1-4|-
CASSFDRAATNEKLFF
TGCGCCAGCAGCTTCGACAGGGCTGCAACTAATGAAAAACTGTTTTTT
>TRBD1|TRBV19|14|TRBJ2-1|-
CASSLTGGVNEQFF
TGTGCCAGTAGTCTGACAGGGGGCGTCAATGAGCAGTTCTTC
>-|TRBV28|15|TRBJ2-5|-
CASSFKPNPLETQYF
TGTGCCAGCAGTTTCAAACCGAACCCCCTGGAGACCCAGTACTTC
>TRBD1|TRBV2|15|TRBJ1-2|-
CASSVTLQGAYGYTF
TGTGCCAGCAGTGTTACCCTACAGGGGGCCTATGGCTACACCTTC
>TRBD1|TRBV6-5|15|TRBJ1-6|-
CASSTKDRRNSPLHF
TGTGCCAGCAGCACCAAGGACAGGCGTAATTCACCCCTCCACTTT
>TRBD1|TRBV28|19|TRBJ1-6|-
CASRPSPRGRARYNSPLHF
TGTGCCAGCAGACCTTCCCCCAGGGGGCGAGCAAGATATAATTCACCCCTCCACTTT
>TRBD1|TRBV18|15|TRBJ1-2|-
CASSPGTGFNYGYTF
TGTGCCAGCTCACCCGGGACAGGGTTTAACTATGGCTACACCTTC
>-|TRBV5-4|14|TRBJ2-5|-
CASSSGRGQETQYF
TGTGCCAGCAGCTCCGGACGGGGCCAAGAGACCCAGTACTTC
>-|TRBV5-1|14|TRBJ2-7|few
CASSFDSTSYEQYF
TGCGCCAGCAGCTTTGACAGCACCTCCTACGAGCAGTACTTC
>TRBD1|TRBV7-2|15|TRBJ2-7|-
CASSIQGQGVYEQYF
TGCGCCAGCAGCATTCAGGGACAGGGGGTTTACGAGCAGTACTTC
>TRBD2|TRBV7-6|20|TRBJ2-1|-
CASSLATGLAGGRSYNEQFF
TGTGCCAGCAGCTTGGCCACCGGACTAGCGGGGGGGAGGTCCTACAATGAGCAGTTCTTC
>-|TRBV15|15|TRBJ1-5|-
CATSRDGNSNQPQHF
TGTGCCACCAGCAGGGACGGAAATAGCAATCAGCCCCAGCATTTT
>-|TRBV9|14|TRBJ1-2|few
CASSVGNYNYGYTF
TGTGCCAGCAGCGTCGGAAATTATAACTATGGCTACACCTTC
>TRBD1|TRBV27|12|TRBJ1-1|-
CASGTGNTEAFF
TGTGCCAGTGGGACAGGCAACACTGAAGCTTTCTTT
>-|TRBV7-2|16|TRBJ2-3|-
CASSSDWDIGDDTQYF
TGTGCCAGCAGCTCGGATTGGGACATCGGAGACGATACGCAGTATTTT
>-|TRBV6-6|15|TRBJ2-7|-
CASTPSSLNLYEQYF
TGTGCCAGCACCCCCAGTTCACTTAACTTATACGAGCAGTACTTC
>-|TRBV6-5|15|TRBJ2-7|-
CASSSHGGNSYEQYF
TGTGCCAGCAGCTCCCACGGCGGGAACAGCTACGAGCAGTACTTC
>-|TRBV10-3|17|TRBJ2-3|-
CAISPDEADPSTDTQYF
TGTGCCATCAGCCCGGATGAGGCAGACCCTAGCACAGATACGCAGTATTTT
>-|TRBV19|13|TRBJ2-3|-
CASSIRVIDTQYF
TGTGCCAGTAGTATCCGGGTAATAGATACGCAGTATTTT
>-|TRBV7-3|13|TRBJ1-1|-
CASSLSLDTEAFF
TGTGCCAGCAGCTTGAGTCTGGACACTGAAGCTTTCTTT
>TRBD2|TRBV18|13|TRBJ2-5|-
CASSRLAAETQYF
TGTGCCAGCTCAAGACTAGCGGCGGAGACCCAGTACTTC
>-|TRBV27|17|TRBJ2-7|-
CASSFGPRGGQIYEQYF
TGTGCCAGCAGTTTCGGGCCCCGGGGCGGTCAGATCTACGAGCAGTACTTC
>-|TRBV6-5|14|TRBJ1-5|-
CASRRTGLNQPQHF
TGTGCCAGCAGGCGCACAGGGTTGAATCAGCCCCAGCATTTT
>TRBD1|TRBV6-5|16|TRBJ2-3|-
CASSYSGQGGTDTQYF
TGTGCCAGCAGTTACTCGGGACAGGGCGGCACAGATACGCAGTATTTT
>-|TRBV5-6|12|TRBJ2-2|-
CASSAYTGELFF
TGTGCCAGCAGCGCTTACACCGGGGAGCTGTTTTTT
>-|TRBV14|15|TRBJ1-1|-
CASSDGGEGNTEAFF
TGTGCCAGCAGCGACGGAGGGGAAGGGAACACTGAAGCTTTCTTT
>TRBD1|TRBV14|15|TRBJ2-7|-
CASSQGGTGAYEQYF
TGTGCCAGCAGCCAAGGGGGAACAGGGGCCTACGAGCAGTACTTC
>-|TRBV2|15|TRBJ2-1|-
CASKIRGDASNEQFF
TGTGCCAGCAAAATAAGAGGGGACGCCTCCAATGAGCAGTTCTTC
>TRBD1|TRBV7-9|14|TRBJ2-7|-
CASSTRDSTYEQYF
TGTGCCAGCAGTACAAGGGACAGCACCTACGAGCAGTACTTC
>-|TRBV9|15|TRBJ2-1|-
CASSVDPGVYNEQFF
TGTGCCAGCAGCGTAGATCCGGGGGTCTACAATGAGCAGTTCTTC
>TRBD1|TRBV5-1|14|TRBJ2-7|once
CASSGDRGNYEQYF
TGCGCCAGCAGCGGGGACAGGGGAAACTACGAGCAGTACTTC
>TRBD1|TRBV6-5|14|TRBJ1-1|-
CASRKQGMNTEAFF
TGTGCCAGCAGAAAACAGGGGATGAACACTGAAGCTTTCTTT
>TRBD2|TRBV2|16|TRBJ2-2|few
CASSPMRGGLIGELFF
TGTGCCAGCAGTCCTATGAGGGGAGGGCTAATCGGGGAGCTGTTTTTT
>-|TRBV7-9|12|TRBJ2-7|-
CASSLNSYEQYF
TGTGCCAGCAGCTTAAACTCCTACGAGCAGTACTTC
>-|TRBV19|15|TRBJ1-2|-
CASRRWQEEDYGYTF
TGTGCCAGTAGGAGATGGCAGGAGGAGGACTATGGCTACACCTTC
>TRBD1|TRBV2|16|TRBJ1-1|-
CASSDRQGTMNTEAFF
TGTGCCAGCAGCGATAGACAGGGAACAATGAACACTGAAGCTTTCTTT
>TRBD1|TRBV2|13|TRBJ1-1|few
CASYETGETEAFF
TGTGCCAGCTACGAGACAGGGGAAACTGAAGCTTTCTTT
>-|TRBV4-2|15|TRBJ1-2|-
CASSQDWNSLNGYTF
TGTGCCAGCAGCCAAGATTGGAACAGCCTTAATGGCTACACCTTC
>-|TRBV28|15|TRBJ1-1|-
CASHGGGGTITEAFF
TGTGCCAGCCACGGAGGGGGAGGGACTATCACTGAAGCTTTCTTT
>TRBD2|TRBV5-1|16|TRBJ2-2|-
CASSLGGGADTGELFF
TGCGCCAGCAGCTTGGGGGGGGGAGCGGACACCGGGGAGCTGTTTTTT
>-|TRBV4-2|16|TRBJ1-2|-
CASSPGDSRTNYGYTF
TGTGCCAGCAGCCCAGGTGATAGTCGTACTAACTATGGCTACACCTTC
>TRBD1|TRBV18|15|TRBJ1-1|-
CASSPTGTGDTEAFF
TGTGCCAGCTCACCAACCGGGACAGGTGACACTGAAGCTTTCTTT
>-|TRBV6-5|14|TRBJ1-2|-
CASSYLDSNYGYTF
TGTGCCAGCAGTTACCTGGACTCTAACTATGGCTACACCTTC
>TRBD1|TRBV10-3|16|TRBJ2-2|-
CAISGHDRGYTGELFF
TGTGCCATCAGTGGCCACGACAGGGGGTACACCGGGGAGCTGTTTTTT
>TRBD1|TRBV2|15|TRBJ2-7|once
CASSFRDRQYYEQYF
TGTGCCAGCAGTTTCCGGGACAGGCAGTACTACGAGCAGTACTTC
>TRBD1|TRBV7-9|17|TRBJ1-2|-
CASSSLVPGQVNYGYTF
TGTGCCAGCAGCTCCCTCGTACCGGGACAGGTGAACTATGGCTACACCTTC
>-|TRBV28|14|TRBJ2-3|-
CASSLAGRLDTQYF
TGTGCCAGCAGTTTAGCGGGGAGGCTGGATACGCAGTATTTT
>-|TRBV2|12|TRBJ2-3|-
CASSEAGYTQYF
TGTGCCAGCAGTGAAGCCGGCTACACGCAGTATTTT
>-|TRBV15|16|TRBJ2-7|-
CATSRVGSASRNEQYF
TGTGCCACCAGCAGAGTAGGATCCGCGTCTCGGAACGAGCAGTACTTC
>-|TRBV7-2|14|TRBJ2-5|-
CASSLGTRKETQYF
TGTGCCAGCAGCTTAGGGACAAGGAAAGAGACCCAGTACTTC